These 4 T cell receptor beta chains originate from one sample sequenced in a study of identical twins. In TCRdb, the 5' RACE reads were re-called with MiXCR into one record per CDR3 protein. The sample holds some 300,000 distinct CDR3 sequences, 9% to 15% seen once. These data were also reused for a study on yellow fever vaccine responses in identical twins.

Sample: CD8+ T cells sorted from blood. Source of these receptors: a woman aged 18-30 years in good health.

The chain links TRBV28 to TRBJ1-6; D remains ambiguous. There are 14 residues in the CDR3. Per the germline V gene, CDR1 is MDHEN and CDR2 is SYDVKM. The V end was cut by 1 base, the J end by 10 bases, with 11 bases between. The CDR3 DNA is TGTGCCAGCAGTTTATCTCCCACTGGCTCACCCCTCCACTTT. Protein: CASSLSPTGSPLHF.

V is TRBV27 and J is TRBJ2-4; D tentatively reads TRBD1 or TRBD2 (5 bases each). Germline assignment: CDR1 MNHEY and CDR2 SMNVEV (reference sequence). The CDR3 spans 14 residues. V was trimmed by 5 bases and J by 5 bases, leaving 13 bases between them. Here the CDR3 DNA reads TGTGCCAGCAGTCTCTCAGGGACCCAAAACATTCAGTACTTC. Its protein is CASSLSGTQNIQYF.

The table lists this clonotype with many counts. V and J are TRBV5-1 and TRBJ2-2; TRBD1 agrees at 10 bases. Germline V lookup: CDR1 SGHRS, CDR2 YFSETQ. This CDR3 comprises 18 residues. V was pared by 7 bases and J by 3 bases, with 15 bases of the junction left unmatched. The DNA of the CDR3 is TGCGCCAGCTGCCCGGACAGGGGGGATGAGATTTACACCGGGGAGCTGTTTTTT. Amino acid sequence: CASCPDRGDEIYTGELFF.

Only a few counts were recorded for this clonotype. This rearrangement joins TRBV10-3 to TRBJ2-7; D perhaps matches TRBD1 (6 bases). The CDR3 has 14 residues. Germline lookup yields CDR1 ENHRY and CDR2 SYGVKD. V shed 1 base and J shed 3 bases, with 10 bases lying between them. The CDR3 protein is CAISEWWTDYEQYF. CDR3 coding DNA: TGTGCCATCAGTGAGTGGTGGACAGACTACGAGCAGTACTTC.